Each of the 32 T cell receptor beta chains below was sequenced from the same sample in a study of blood T cells in healthy people across ages. A sample-barcoded 5' primer and a J-beta primer mix were used in a second PCR of roughly 7 to 12 cycles. MiXCR, applied by TCRdb to the 5' RACE reads, yields one record per CDR3 protein. Among about 670,000 distinct CDR3 sequences listed, approximately 52% were seen once. The sample consisted of blood. The origin of the receptors is a woman aged 80 or older in good health.

The table lists this clonotype with many counts. The chain links TRBV6-6 to TRBJ2-2, with TRBD2 matching 12 bases. From germline, CDR1 is MNHNY and CDR2 SVGAGI (reference sequence). The CDR3 has 16 amino acids. V gave up 6 bases and J gave up 3 bases; unmatched junction bases: 5. CDR3 sequence: CASSRLAGADTGELFF. DNA for the CDR3: TGTGCCAGCAGCCGACTAGCGGGAGCCGACACCGGGGAGCTGTTTTTT.

The chain couples TRBV20-1 to TRBJ1-5, with a possible D match to TRBD1 (5 bases). CDR3 length equals 14 residues. V lost 5 bases and J 5 bases, leaving 16 bases between the germline ends. CDR1 and CDR2 (germline): DFQATT, SNEGSKA (reference sequence). CDR3 in DNA: TGCAGTGCTCGCCAGGTTACGGGGGATCAGCCCCAGCATTTT. Protein product: CSARQVTGDQPQHF.

The chain couples TRBV6-1 to TRBJ1-5, with TRBD1 matching 8 bases. This CDR3 comprises 18 residues. Germline V gene lookup returns CDR1 MNHNS and CDR2 SASEGT. J lost 1 base, V lost 3 bases, and 11 bases had no gene match. The CDR3 reads CASSDEAGGGWSNQPQHF. As DNA, the CDR3 is TGTGCCAGCAGTGACGAAGCAGGGGGCGGATGGAGCAATCAGCCCCAGCATTTT.

DNA for the CDR3: TGTGCCAGCAGCGTATGGGGAGACGATGGCTACACCTTC. It codes for CASSVWGDDGYTF. The chain has TRBV7-2 and TRBJ1-2; D call uncertain. Germline V lookup: CDR1 SGHTA, CDR2 FQGNSA. V was pared by 5 bases and J by 6 bases, with 13 bases between. The CDR3 length is 13 residues.

Note on this clonotype: This may stem from a read error, because a much larger clone lies one nucleotide away. The chain couples TRBV3-1 to TRBJ2-3; 7 bases match TRBD2. The trim removed 4 bases at V and 4 bases at J, leaving 14 bases unmatched. Germline CDR1 reads LGHDT; CDR2 reads YNNKEL (reference sequence). The CDR3 loop spans 17 amino acids. The CDR3 loop is CASSLYFGAGRADTQYF. The CDR3 nucleotides read TGTGCCAGCAGCCTCTACTTCGGGGCAGGGAGGGCAGATACGCAGTATTTT.

This clonotype has just one count. The V gene is TRBV20-1, the J gene TRBJ1-3; D not resolved. CDR1 is DFQATT and CDR2 is SNEGSKA in the germline V gene (reference sequence). The CDR3 covers 16 residues. V gave up 6 bases and J gave up 3 bases, with 21 bases separating them. CDR3 nucleotide sequence: TGCAGTGCCCCAGCCAATATTGGCGTTTTTGGAAACACCATATATTTT. This codes for CSAPANIGVFGNTIYF.

Concerning this clonotype itself: At one boundary the junction diverges from the germline segment, which might be a read error. The chain couples TRBV5-6 to TRBJ2-1, with 9 bases fitting TRBD2. The CDR3 covers 15 residues. CDR1 and CDR2 from the germline V gene are SGHDT and YYEEEE. CDR3 protein: CASSFGTSYTNKQFF. The DNA for the CDR3 is TGTGCCAGCAGCTTTGGGACTAGCTATACCAATAAGCAGTTCTTC.

CDR3 DNA sequence: TGTGCCAGCAGCTTGCCTGGGACTAGCGGGAGGTTCAACTACAATGAGCAGTTCTTC. This gives the protein CASSLPGTSGRFNYNEQFF. The chain links TRBV7-9 to TRBJ2-1, with TRBD2 matching over 15 bases. This CDR3 comprises 19 residues. The V gene's germline CDR1 is SEHNR and CDR2 FQNEAQ (reference sequence). V shed 3 bases, J shed 3 bases, and the junction held 9 bases outside the gene matches.

Here the CDR3 reads CASSPRTGWETQYF. CDR3 sequence (DNA): TGTGCCAGCAGCCCCAGGACAGGCTGGGAGACCCAGTACTTC. This chain connects TRBV3-1 to TRBJ2-5, with 7 bases aligning to TRBD1. V was pared by 4 bases and J by 5 bases, with 7 bases of the junction left unmatched. This CDR3 is built from 14 residues. Germline loops: CDR1 LGHDT, CDR2 YNNKEL (reference sequence).

In its sample, this clonotype was seen a few times. The chain links TRBV25-1 to TRBJ1-2; D unclear. V dropped 0 bases and J dropped 4 bases, with 6 bases sitting between them. Germline V gene sequence: CDR1 MGHDK, CDR2 SYGVNS. The CDR3 has 13 amino acids. CDR3 DNA: TGTGCCAGCAGTGAATACTACAGCTATGGCTACACCTTC. Translation gives CASSEYYSYGYTF.

The gene calls are TRBV20-1 and TRBJ2-4; TRBD2 agrees at 10 bases. The J call is in doubt because the DNA end fits TRBJ2-5 better. This CDR3 region has 13 residues. Per germline, CDR1 DFQATT and CDR2 SNEGSKA (reference sequence). The CDR3 coding sequence is TGCAGTGCTTCCAGCGGGGGGGGAGAGACCCAGTACTTC. Translating gives CSASSGGGETQYF.

The chain combines TRBV5-7 with TRBJ2-1, with 11 bases fitting TRBD2. TRBV5-7 is annotated as an ORF whose role is uncertain. CDR3 length: 15 amino acids. J was trimmed by 6 bases and V by 3 bases; bases with no gene match: 5. CDR3 sequence: CASSSPTSGANEQFF. DNA for the CDR3: TGTGCCAGCAGCTCCCCGACTAGCGGGGCCAATGAGCAGTTCTTC.

This clonotype was seen repeatedly, ten times or more. The chain carries TRBV3-1 and TRBJ2-5; tentatively, D is TRBD1 (5 bases). This CDR3 spans 13 amino acids. The ends were cut back, 7 bases at V and 2 bases at J, with 11 bases in the middle. Germline CDR1 LGHDT, CDR2 YNNKEL (reference sequence). The DNA for the CDR3 is TGTGCCAGCAACCCGACAGAACAAGAGACCCAGTACTTC. Protein sequence: CASNPTEQETQYF.

This clonotype was counted many times. CDR3 sequence reads: CASSSPDRVVHGYTF. In nucleotides, the CDR3 is TGTGCCAGCAGTTCCCCGGACAGGGTCGTACATGGCTACACCTTC. The chain employs TRBV12-3 or TRBV12-4 and TRBJ1-2; TRBD1 matches 8 bases. The CDR3 length is 15 residues. The junction had 10 bases not matched to a gene; V was cut back by 4 bases and J by 6 bases.

The J gene is TRBJ2-1, the V gene TRBV3-1, with D possibly being TRBD2 (5 bases). Germline V gene lookup returns CDR1 LGHDT and CDR2 YNNKEL (reference sequence). V lost 4 bases and J 6 bases, leaving 10 bases between the germline ends. The CDR3 is 13 residues long. DNA of the CDR3: TGTGCCAGCAGCCTATCAGGACTCAATGAGCAGTTCTTC. It codes for CASSLSGLNEQFF.

Concerning this clonotype itself: One junction end disagrees with the germline gene, perhaps due to a read error. The chain joins TRBV5-5 to TRBJ2-3, with 11 bases identical to TRBD1. This CDR3 comprises 17 residues. Germline values: CDR1 SGHKS, CDR2 YYEKEE (reference sequence). The CDR3 nucleotides read TGTGCCAGCAACTTGGCCCTGGACAGGGGGCGAACAGATACGCAGTATTTT. This encodes CASNLALDRGRTDTQYF.

CDR3 residues: CASSMTVSDQETQYF. CDR3 sequence (DNA): TGTGCCAGCAGTATGACAGTTTCCGACCAAGAGACCCAGTACTTC. This sequence joins TRBV28 and TRBJ2-5; TRBD1 is a possible D gene (5 bases). This CDR3 spans 15 amino acids. V was cut by 5 bases and J by 0 bases, with 13 bases left in between. The V gene's germline CDR1 is MDHEN and CDR2 SYDVKM.

The sample holds many counts of this clonotype. J is TRBJ2-3 and V is TRBV3-1, with 8 bases that match TRBD2. The CDR3 has 15 amino acids. Germline V gene data show CDR1 as LGHDT and CDR2 as YNNKEL (reference sequence). V dropped 4 bases and J dropped 0; count of bases not matched to a gene: 3. CDR3 protein: CASSRGGPSTDTQYF. CDR3 bases: TGTGCCAGCAGCCGCGGGGGGCCGAGCACAGATACGCAGTATTTT.

The CDR3 sequence is CATSARGTWGKNIQYF. In nucleotides, the CDR3 is TGTGCCACCAGCGCTAGGGGCACGTGGGGCAAAAACATTCAGTACTTC. The chain has TRBV15 and TRBJ2-4; tentatively, D is TRBD1 (5 bases). Germline values: CDR1 LNHNV, CDR2 YYDKDF (reference sequence). Trimming took off 5 bases at V and 3 bases at J, with 17 bases between the two ends. The CDR3 is made up of 16 amino acids.

This clonotype has ten or more counts. V gene TRBV2 combines with J gene TRBJ2-3, with 8 bases matching TRBD2. Germline V CDR1 and CDR2: SNHLY, FYNNEI. Trimming removed 6 bases from V and 2 bases from J; junction bases left unmatched: 4. This CDR3 comprises 14 residues. CDR3 in amino acids: CASRGGGNTDTQYF. Here the CDR3 DNA reads TGTGCCAGCAGAGGCGGGGGGAACACAGATACGCAGTATTTT.

This chain connects TRBV4-1 to TRBJ2-7; 8 nucleotides agree with TRBD2. V lost 2 bases, J lost 3 bases, and 6 bases stayed unmatched. Germline-derived CDR1 and CDR2 are MGHRA and YSYEKL. The CDR3 covers 15 residues. CDR3 sequence: CASSQPGLESYEQYF. For the CDR3, the DNA is TGCGCCAGCAGCCAACCGGGACTAGAAAGCTACGAGCAGTACTTC.

This clonotype was counted at least ten times. The chain is built from TRBV4-1 and TRBJ2-1, with no clear D. The CDR3 has 12 residues. Per germline, CDR1 MGHRA and CDR2 YSYEKL. V lost 1 base, J lost 5 bases, and 3 bases lay in between. CDR3 residues: CASSQVNNEQFF. The CDR3 nucleotides read TGCGCCAGCAGCCAAGTAAACAATGAGCAGTTCTTC.

The V call is TRBV28, the J call TRBJ1-2; D not resolved. CDR1 is MDHEN, CDR2 SYDVKM, per germline. The CDR3 is made up of 15 amino acids. Trimming removed 4 bases from V and 8 bases from J, with 20 bases in between. CDR3 DNA: TGTGCCAGCAGTTGGGCAGGCGACATCGTGACCGGCTACACCTTC. This gives the protein CASSWAGDIVTGYTF.

The chain employs TRBV27 and TRBJ2-2; possible D gene TRBD1, 7 bases. The germline V and J ends were trimmed by 5 bases and 3 bases, with 13 bases remaining between them. The CDR3 is made up of 15 amino acids. Germline CDR1 reads MNHEY; CDR2 reads SMNVEV (reference sequence). CDR3 coding DNA: TGTGCCAGCAGTCCGCGGGACAGACACACCGGGGAGCTGTTTTTT. This sequence encodes CASSPRDRHTGELFF.

This CDR3 is CASSSPFGTVPETQYF. Here the CDR3 DNA reads TGTGCCAGCAGTTCCCCCTTCGGGACGGTCCCTGAGACCCAGTACTTC. This chain links TRBV6-5 with TRBJ2-5; the D call may be TRBD1 or TRBD2 (5 bases each). The CDR3 loop spans 16 amino acids. Trimming shortened V by 4 bases and J by 5 bases, and 20 bases separated the two germline ends. Germline V CDR1 and CDR2: MNHEY, SVGAGI.

This clonotype was counted many times. The rearrangement uses TRBV20-1 and TRBJ2-7, with a weak D call TRBD2 (7 bases). This CDR3 has 14 amino acids. V was trimmed by 6 bases and J by 3 bases, leaving 18 bases between them. From germline, CDR1 is DFQATT and CDR2 SNEGSKA (reference sequence). This chain's CDR3 is CSAIGGLANYEQYF. CDR3 bases: TGCAGTGCGATCGGGGGGCTAGCGAACTACGAGCAGTACTTC.

The V call is TRBV12-3 or TRBV12-4, the J call TRBJ1-1; D gene uncertain. The V gene lost 3 bases and the J gene lost 7 bases, with 9 bases spanning the gap. The CDR3 sequence is 12 residues long. For the CDR3, the DNA is TGTGCCAGCAGTTTTCGTAGCGGTGAAGCTTTCTTT. This translates into CASSFRSGEAFF.

This clonotype was counted ten times or more. The rearrangement links TRBV7-2 to TRBJ2-3; a possible D gene is TRBD2 (5 bases). Trimming left V 7 bases short and J 8 bases short, with 13 bases between. Per the germline V gene, CDR1 is SGHTA and CDR2 is FQGNSA. The CDR3 is 12 amino acids. CDR3 residues: CASNSRTGTQYF. The CDR3 DNA sequence: TGTGCCAGCAACAGCCGGACTGGTACGCAGTATTTT.

On this clonotype: One end of the junction varies from germline; a read error may be responsible. The chain recombines TRBV4-1 with TRBJ2-7; the D is unclear. The germline gives CDR1 MGHRA, CDR2 YSYEKL. The CDR3 covers 11 residues. The CDR3: CASGQDREQYF. The CDR3 DNA sequence: TGCGCCAGCGGCCAAGATAGGGAGCAGTACTTC.

Only one count was recorded for this clonotype. With a much larger clone just one base away, this may be a read error. This chain connects TRBV12-3 or TRBV12-4 to TRBJ2-1; D gene ambiguous. The CDR3 runs 13 residues. CDR3 in amino acids: CASGPISFNGQFF. The CDR3 nucleotides read TGTGCCAGCGGGCCTATATCCTTCAATGGGCAGTTCTTC.

The chain couples TRBV11-2 to TRBJ2-7; 12 nucleotides match TRBD1. Looked up from germline, CDR1 is SGHAT and CDR2 is FQNNGV. The CDR3 has 16 residues. V gave up 1 base and J gave up 4 bases; unmatched junction bases: 5. The CDR3 region is CASSLGRGQGAYEQYF. The CDR3 DNA reads TGTGCCAGCAGCTTAGGGCGGGGACAGGGGGCATACGAGCAGTACTTC.

On this clonotype: As the CDR3 is not closed by the conserved phenylalanine or tryptophan, this likely results from a read error. In DNA form, the CDR3 reads TGTGCCAGCAGTTTTGGCGCCGGCGGCAGACGGAATGAGCAGTTCCTC. Its protein is CASSFGAGGRRNEQFL. This chain joins TRBV6-5 and TRBJ2-1; unclear D gene. Germline V lookup: CDR1 MNHEY, CDR2 SVGAGI. V was trimmed by 4 bases and J by 7 bases, leaving 20 bases between them. The CDR3 covers 16 residues.